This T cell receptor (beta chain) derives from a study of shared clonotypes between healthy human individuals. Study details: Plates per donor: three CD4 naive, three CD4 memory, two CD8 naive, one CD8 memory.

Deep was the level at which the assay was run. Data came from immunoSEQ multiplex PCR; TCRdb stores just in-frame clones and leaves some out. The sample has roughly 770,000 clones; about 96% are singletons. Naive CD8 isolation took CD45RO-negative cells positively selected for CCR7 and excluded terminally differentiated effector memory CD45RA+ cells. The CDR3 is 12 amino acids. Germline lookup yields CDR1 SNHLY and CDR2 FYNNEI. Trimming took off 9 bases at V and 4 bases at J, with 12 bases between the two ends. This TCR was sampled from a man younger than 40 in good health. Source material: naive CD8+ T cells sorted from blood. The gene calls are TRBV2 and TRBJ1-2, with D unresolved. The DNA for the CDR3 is TGTGCCAGTCCTAACGCAAGCTATGGCTACACCTTC. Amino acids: CASPNASYGYTF.